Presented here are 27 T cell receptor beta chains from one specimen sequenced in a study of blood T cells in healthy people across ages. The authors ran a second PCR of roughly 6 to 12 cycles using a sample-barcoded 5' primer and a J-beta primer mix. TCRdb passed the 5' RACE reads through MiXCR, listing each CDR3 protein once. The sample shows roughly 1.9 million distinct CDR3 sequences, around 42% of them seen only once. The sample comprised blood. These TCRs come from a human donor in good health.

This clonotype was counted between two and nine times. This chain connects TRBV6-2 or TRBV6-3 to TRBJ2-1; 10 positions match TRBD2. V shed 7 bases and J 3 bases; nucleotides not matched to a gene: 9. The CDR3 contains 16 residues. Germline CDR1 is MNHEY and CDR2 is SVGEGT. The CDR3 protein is CASTDASGGSYNEQFF. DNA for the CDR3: TGTGCCAGCACCGACGCTAGCGGGGGAAGCTACAATGAGCAGTTCTTC.

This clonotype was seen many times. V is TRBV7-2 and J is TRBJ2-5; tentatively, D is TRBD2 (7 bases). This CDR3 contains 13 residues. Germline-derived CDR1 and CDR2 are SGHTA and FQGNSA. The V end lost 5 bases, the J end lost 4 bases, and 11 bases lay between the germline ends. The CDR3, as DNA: TGTGCCAGCAGCGGGGGGGCCCTAGAGACCCAGTACTTC. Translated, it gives CASSGGALETQYF.

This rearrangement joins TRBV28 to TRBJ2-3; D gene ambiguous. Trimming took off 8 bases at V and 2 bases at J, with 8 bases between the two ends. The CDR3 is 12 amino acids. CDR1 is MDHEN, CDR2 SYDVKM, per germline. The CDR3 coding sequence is TGTGCCAGCGTTGGCCCCACAGATACGCAGTATTTT. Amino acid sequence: CASVGPTDTQYF.

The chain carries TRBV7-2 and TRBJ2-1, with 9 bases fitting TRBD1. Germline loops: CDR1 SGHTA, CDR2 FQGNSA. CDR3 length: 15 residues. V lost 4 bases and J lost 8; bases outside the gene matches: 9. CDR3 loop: CASSSDRDRVDEQFF. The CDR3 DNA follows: TGTGCCAGCAGCTCCGACCGGGACAGGGTCGATGAGCAGTTCTTC.

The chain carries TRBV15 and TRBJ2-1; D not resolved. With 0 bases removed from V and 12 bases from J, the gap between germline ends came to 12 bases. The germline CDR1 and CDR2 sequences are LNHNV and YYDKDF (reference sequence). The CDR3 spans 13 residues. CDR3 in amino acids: CATSRDPAFGQFF. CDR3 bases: TGTGCCACCAGCAGAGATCCTGCCTTCGGGCAGTTCTTC. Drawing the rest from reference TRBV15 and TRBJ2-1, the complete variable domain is DAMVIQNPRYQVTQFGKPVTLSCSQTLNHNVMYWYQQKSSQAPKLLFHYYDKDFNNEADTPDNFQSRRPNTSFCFLDIRSPGLGDTAMYLCATSRDPAFGQFFGPGTRLTVL.

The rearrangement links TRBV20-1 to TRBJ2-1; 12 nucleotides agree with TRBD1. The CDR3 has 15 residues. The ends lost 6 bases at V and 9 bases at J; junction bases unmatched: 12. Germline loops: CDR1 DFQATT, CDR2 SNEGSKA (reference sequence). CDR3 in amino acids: CSATTSGQGAGEQFF. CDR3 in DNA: TGCAGTGCCACGACTTCGGGACAGGGGGCTGGTGAGCAGTTCTTC.

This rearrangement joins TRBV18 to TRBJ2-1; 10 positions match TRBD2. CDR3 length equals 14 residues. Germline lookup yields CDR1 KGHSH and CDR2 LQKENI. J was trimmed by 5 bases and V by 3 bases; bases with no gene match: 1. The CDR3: CASSPGLAHNEQFF. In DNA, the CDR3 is TGTGCCAGCTCACCGGGACTAGCGCACAATGAGCAGTTCTTC.

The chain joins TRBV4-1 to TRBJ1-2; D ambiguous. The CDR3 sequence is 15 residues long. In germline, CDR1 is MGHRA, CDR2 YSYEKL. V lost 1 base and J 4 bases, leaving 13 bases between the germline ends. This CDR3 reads CASSQAGNRRYGYTF. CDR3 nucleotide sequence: TGCGCCAGCAGCCAAGCGGGGAACCGCCGCTATGGCTACACCTTC.

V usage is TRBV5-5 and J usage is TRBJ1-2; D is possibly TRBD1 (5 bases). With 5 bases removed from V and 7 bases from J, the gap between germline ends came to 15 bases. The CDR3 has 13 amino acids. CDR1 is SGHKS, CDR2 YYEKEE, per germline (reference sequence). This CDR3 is CASSMTDSRGYTF. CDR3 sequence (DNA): TGTGCCAGCAGTATGACCGACAGTCGTGGCTACACCTTC.

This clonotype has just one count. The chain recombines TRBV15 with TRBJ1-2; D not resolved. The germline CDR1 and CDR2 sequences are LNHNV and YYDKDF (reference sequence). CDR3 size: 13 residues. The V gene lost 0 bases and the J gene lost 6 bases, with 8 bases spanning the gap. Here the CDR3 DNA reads TGTGCCACCAGCAGAGATATGCGAGATGGCTACACCTTC. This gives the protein CATSRDMRDGYTF. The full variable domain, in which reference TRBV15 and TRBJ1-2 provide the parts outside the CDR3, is DAMVIQNPRYQVTQFGKPVTLSCSQTLNHNVMYWYQQKSSQAPKLLFHYYDKDFNNEADTPDNFQSRRPNTSFCFLDIRSPGLGDTAMYLCATSRDMRDGYTFGSGTRLTVV.

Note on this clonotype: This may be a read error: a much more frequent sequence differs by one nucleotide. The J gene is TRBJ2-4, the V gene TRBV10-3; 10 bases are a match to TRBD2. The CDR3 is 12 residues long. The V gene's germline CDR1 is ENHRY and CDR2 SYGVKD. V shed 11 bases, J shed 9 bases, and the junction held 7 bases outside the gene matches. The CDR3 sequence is CAVTSGDGIQYF. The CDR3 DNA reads TGTGCCGTCACTAGCGGGGACGGCATTCAGTACTTC.

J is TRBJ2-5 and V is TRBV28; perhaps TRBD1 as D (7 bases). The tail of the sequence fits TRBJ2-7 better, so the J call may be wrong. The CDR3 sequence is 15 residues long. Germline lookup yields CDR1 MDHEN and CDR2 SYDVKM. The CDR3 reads CASSSAGAGGNEQYF. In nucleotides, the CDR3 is TGTGCCAGCAGTTCCGCCGGGGCAGGGGGGAACGAGCAGTACTTC.

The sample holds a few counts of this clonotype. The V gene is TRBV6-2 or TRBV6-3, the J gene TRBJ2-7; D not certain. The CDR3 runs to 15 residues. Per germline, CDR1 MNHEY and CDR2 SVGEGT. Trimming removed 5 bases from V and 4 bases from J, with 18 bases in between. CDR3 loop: CASSDPGKVNYEQYF. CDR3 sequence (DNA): TGTGCCAGCAGTGACCCCGGCAAGGTCAATTACGAGCAGTACTTC.

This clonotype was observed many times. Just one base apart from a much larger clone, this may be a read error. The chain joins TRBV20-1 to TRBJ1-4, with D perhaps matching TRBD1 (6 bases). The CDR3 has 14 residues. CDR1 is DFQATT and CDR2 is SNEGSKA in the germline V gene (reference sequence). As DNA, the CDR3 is TGCAGTGCTAGGAGAGGGGGTACTAATGAAAAACGGTTTTTT. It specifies CSARRGGTNEKRFF.

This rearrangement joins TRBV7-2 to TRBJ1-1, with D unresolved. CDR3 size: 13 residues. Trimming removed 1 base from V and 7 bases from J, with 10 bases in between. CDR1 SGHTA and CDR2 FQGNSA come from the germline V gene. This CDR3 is CASSLVPGGEAFF. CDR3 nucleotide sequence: TGTGCCAGCAGCTTAGTCCCGGGTGGTGAAGCTTTCTTT.

This chain's CDR3 is CASNTDRAAGETQYF. DNA of the CDR3: TGTGCCAGCAATACGGACAGGGCAGCAGGAGAGACCCAGTACTTC. The chain recombines TRBV2 with TRBJ2-5; TRBD1 matches 8 bases. Germline-derived CDR1 and CDR2 are SNHLY and FYNNEI. Trimming at V came to 7 bases and at J to 4 bases, leaving 11 bases not matched to a gene. This CDR3 is built from 15 residues. The whole variable domain, filled in from reference TRBV2 and TRBJ2-5, reads EPEVTQTPSHQVTQMGQEVILRCVPISNHLYFYWYRQILGQKVEFLVSFYNNEISEKSEIFDDQFSVERPDGSNFTLKIRSTKLEDSAMYFCASNTDRAAGETQYFGPGTRLLVL.

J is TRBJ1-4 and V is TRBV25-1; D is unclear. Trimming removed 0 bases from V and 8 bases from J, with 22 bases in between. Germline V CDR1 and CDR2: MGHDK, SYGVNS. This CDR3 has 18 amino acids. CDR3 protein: CASSEYFGEGSSEEKLFF. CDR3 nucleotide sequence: TGTGCCAGCAGTGAATATTTCGGGGAGGGCAGTTCTGAGGAAAAACTGTTTTTT.

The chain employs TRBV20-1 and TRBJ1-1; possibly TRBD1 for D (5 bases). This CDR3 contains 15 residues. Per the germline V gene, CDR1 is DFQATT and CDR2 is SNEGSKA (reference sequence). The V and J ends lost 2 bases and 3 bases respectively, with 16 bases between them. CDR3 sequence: CSARLPGRRDTEAFF. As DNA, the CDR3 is TGCAGTGCTAGACTCCCGGGTCGCAGGGACACTGAAGCTTTCTTT.

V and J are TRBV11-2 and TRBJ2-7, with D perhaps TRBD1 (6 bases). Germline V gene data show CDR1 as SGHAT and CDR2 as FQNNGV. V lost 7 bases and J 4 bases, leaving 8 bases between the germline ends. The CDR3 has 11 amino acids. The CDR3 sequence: CASIGQYEQYF. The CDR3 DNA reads TGTGCCAGCATCGGACAGTACGAGCAGTACTTC.

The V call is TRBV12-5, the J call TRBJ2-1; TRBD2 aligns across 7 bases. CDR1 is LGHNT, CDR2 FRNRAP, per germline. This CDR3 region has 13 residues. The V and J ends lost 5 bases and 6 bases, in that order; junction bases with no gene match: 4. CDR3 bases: TGTGCTAGTGGTGGGTCGGGGGGCAATGAGCAGTTCTTC. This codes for CASGGSGGNEQFF.

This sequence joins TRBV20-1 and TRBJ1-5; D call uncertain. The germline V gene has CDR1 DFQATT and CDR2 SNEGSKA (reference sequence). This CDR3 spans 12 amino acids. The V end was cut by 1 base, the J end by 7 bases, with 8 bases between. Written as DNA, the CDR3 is TGCAGTGCTAGAGGACACGGCCAGCCCCAGCATTTT. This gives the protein CSARGHGQPQHF.

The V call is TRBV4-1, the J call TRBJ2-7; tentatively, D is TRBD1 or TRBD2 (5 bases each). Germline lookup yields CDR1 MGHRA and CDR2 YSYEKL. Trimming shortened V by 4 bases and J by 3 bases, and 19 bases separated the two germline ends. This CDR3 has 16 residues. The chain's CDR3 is CASSPSRGQGDYEQYF. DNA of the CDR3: TGCGCCAGCAGCCCGTCCCGGGGCCAGGGAGACTACGAGCAGTACTTC.

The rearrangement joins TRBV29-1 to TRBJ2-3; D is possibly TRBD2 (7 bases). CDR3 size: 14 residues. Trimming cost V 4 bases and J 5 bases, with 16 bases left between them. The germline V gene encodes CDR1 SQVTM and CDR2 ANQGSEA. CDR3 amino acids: CSVAWGGAGDTQYF. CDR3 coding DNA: TGCAGCGTTGCCTGGGGGGGGGCCGGAGATACGCAGTATTTT.

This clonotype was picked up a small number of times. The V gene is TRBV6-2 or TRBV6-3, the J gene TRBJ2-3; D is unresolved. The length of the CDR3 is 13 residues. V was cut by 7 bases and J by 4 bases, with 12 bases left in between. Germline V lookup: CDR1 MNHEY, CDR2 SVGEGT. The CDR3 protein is CASNTNLADTQYF. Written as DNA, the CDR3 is TGTGCCAGCAACACCAACCTCGCAGATACGCAGTATTTT.

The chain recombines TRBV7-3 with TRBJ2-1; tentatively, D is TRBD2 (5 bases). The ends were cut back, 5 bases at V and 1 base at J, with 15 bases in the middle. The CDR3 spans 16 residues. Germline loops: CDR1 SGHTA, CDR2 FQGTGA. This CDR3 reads CASSRRGFRSYNEQFF. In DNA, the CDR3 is TGTGCCAGCAGCCGTCGGGGATTCAGATCCTACAATGAGCAGTTCTTC.

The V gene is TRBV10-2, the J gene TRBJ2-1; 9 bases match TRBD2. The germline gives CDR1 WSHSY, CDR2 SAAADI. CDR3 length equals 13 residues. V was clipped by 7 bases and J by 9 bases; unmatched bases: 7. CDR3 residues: CASTPGLAVEQFF. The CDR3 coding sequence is TGCGCCAGCACTCCGGGACTAGCTGTTGAGCAGTTCTTC.

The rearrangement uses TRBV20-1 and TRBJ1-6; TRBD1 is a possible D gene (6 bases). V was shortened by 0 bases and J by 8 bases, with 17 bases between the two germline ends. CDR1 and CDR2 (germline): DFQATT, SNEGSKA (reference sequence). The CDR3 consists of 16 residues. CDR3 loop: CSARDRRVGADSPLHF. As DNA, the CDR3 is TGCAGTGCTAGAGATAGGCGCGTGGGGGCTGATTCACCCCTCCACTTT.